The sample holds many counts of the clone carrying this T cell receptor (beta chain). The record originates from a study of read filtering for tumor transcriptome and immune sequencing. For the study at large: Revised staging placed fewer than ten patients in R-ISS I, 15 to 20 in II, more than 5 in III.

The length of the CDR3 is 17 residues. CDR1 and CDR2 (germline): LNHDA, SQIVND (reference sequence). The ends lost 7 bases at V and 4 bases at J; junction bases unmatched: 18. From 300 to 400 ng of RNA, a library with molecular barcoded alpha/delta and beta/gamma adaptors was made. TCRdb ran MiXCR on the reads and lists one entry per CDR3 protein. The sample lists fewer than 25,000 distinct CDR3 sequences; roughly 23% were seen once. The clonotype comes from a donor at least 40 years old with multiple myeloma. This chain connects TRBV19 to TRBJ1-1; 7 nucleotides align to TRBD1. What was sequenced was a population of CD138-negative cells sorted from bone marrow. For the CDR3, the DNA is TGTGCCAGTACCCCGGCAGGGGGAGGGGGCTCGGGCACTGAAGCTTTCTTT. This sequence encodes CASTPAGGGGSGTEAFF.